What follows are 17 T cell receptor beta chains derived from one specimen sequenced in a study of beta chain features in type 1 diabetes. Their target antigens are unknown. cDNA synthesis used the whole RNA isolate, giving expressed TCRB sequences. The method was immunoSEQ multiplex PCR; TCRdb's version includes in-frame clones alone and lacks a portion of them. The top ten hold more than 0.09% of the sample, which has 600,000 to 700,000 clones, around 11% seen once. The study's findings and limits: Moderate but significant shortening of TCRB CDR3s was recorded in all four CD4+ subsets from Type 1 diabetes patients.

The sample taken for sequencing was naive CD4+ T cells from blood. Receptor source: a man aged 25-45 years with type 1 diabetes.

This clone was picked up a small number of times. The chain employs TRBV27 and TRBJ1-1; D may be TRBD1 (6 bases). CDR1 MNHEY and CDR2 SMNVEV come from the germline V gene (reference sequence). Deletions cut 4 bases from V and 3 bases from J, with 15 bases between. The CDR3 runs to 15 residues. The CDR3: CASSYWGRGYTEAFF. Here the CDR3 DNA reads TGTGCCAGCAGTTATTGGGGGCGCGGGTACACTGAAGCTTTCTTT.

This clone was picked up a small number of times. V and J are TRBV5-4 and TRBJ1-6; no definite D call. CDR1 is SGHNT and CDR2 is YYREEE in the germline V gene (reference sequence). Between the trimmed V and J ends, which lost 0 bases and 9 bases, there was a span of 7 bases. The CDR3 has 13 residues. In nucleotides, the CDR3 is TGTGCCAGCAGCTTGGCCGAGGGTTCACCCCTCCACTTT. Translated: CASSLAEGSPLHF.

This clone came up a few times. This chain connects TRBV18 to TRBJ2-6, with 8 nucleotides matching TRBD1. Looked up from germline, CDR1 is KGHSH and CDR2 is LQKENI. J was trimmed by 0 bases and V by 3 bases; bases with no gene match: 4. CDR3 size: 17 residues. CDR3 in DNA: TGTGCCAGCTCACCCGCGACAGGGGACTCTGGGGCCAACGTCCTGACTTTC. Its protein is CASSPATGDSGANVLTF.

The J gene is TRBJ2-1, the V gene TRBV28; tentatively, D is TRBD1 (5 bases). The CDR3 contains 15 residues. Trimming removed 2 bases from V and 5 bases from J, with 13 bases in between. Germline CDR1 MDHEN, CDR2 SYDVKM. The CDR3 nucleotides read TGTGCCAGCAGTTTAGGAAGGGGTATCAACAATGAGCAGTTCTTC. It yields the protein CASSLGRGINNEQFF.

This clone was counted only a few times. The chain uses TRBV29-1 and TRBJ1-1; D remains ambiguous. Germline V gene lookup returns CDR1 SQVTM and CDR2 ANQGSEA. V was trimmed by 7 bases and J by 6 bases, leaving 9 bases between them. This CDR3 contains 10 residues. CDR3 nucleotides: TGCAGCGCCCATGAGGCTGAAGCTTTCTTT. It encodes CSAHEAEAFF.

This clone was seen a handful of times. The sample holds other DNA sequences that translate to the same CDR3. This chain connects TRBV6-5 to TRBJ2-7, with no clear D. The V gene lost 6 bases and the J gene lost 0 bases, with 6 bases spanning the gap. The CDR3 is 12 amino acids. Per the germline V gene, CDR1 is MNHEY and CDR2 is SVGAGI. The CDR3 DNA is TGTGCCAGCAGAGGGCCCTCCTACGAGCAGTACTTC. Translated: CASRGPSYEQYF.

CDR3 in amino acids: CAWSVAVLTGSLYNSPLHF. The CDR3 nucleotides read TGTGCCTGGAGTGTAGCGGTCCTGACAGGAAGTCTTTATAATTCACCCCTCCACTTT. J is TRBJ1-6 and V is TRBV30, with D perhaps matching TRBD1 (6 bases). CDR3 length: 19 amino acids. The V gene lost 0 bases and the J gene lost 4 bases, with 22 bases spanning the gap. Germline V gene sequence: CDR1 GTSNPN, CDR2 SVGIG (reference sequence).

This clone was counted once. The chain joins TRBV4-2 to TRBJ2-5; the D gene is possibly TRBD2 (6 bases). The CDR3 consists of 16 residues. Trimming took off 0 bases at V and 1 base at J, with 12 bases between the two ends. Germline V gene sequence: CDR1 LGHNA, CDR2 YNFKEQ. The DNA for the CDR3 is TGTGCCAGCAGCCAAGATTTTGCGGGAACCCAAGAGACCCAGTACTTC. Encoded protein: CASSQDFAGTQETQYF.

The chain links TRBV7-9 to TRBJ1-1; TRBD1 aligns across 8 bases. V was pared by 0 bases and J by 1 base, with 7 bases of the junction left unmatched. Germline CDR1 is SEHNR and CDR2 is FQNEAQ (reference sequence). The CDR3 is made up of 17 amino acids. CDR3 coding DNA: TGTGCCAGCAGCTTAGCCATCAGGGGGCGGCCGAACACTGAAGCTTTCTTT. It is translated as CASSLAIRGRPNTEAFF. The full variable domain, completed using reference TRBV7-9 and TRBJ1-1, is DTGVSQNPRHKITKRGQNVTFRCDPISEHNRLYWYRQTLGQGPEFLTYFQNEAQLEKSRLLSDRFSAERPKGSFSTLEIQRTEQGDSAMYLCASSLAIRGRPNTEAFFGQGTRLTVV.

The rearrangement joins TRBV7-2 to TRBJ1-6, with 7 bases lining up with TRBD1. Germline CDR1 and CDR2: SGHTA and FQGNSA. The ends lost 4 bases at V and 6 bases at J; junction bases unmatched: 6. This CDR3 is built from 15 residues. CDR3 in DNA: TGTGCCAGCAGCTCAGCCGGGACAGTTAATTCACCCCTCCACTTT. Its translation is CASSSAGTVNSPLHF. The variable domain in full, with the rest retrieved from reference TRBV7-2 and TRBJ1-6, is GAGVSQSPSNKVTEKGKDVELRCDPISGHTALYWYRQSLGQGLEFLIYFQGNSAPDKSGLPSDRFSAERTGGSVSTLTIQRTQQEDSAVYLCASSSAGTVNSPLHFGNGTRLTVT.

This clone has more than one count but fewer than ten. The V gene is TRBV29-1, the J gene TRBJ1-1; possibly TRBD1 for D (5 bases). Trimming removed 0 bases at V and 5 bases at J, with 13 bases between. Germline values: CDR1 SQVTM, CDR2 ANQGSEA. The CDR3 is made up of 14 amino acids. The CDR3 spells CSVEDRGSNTEAFF. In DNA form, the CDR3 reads TGCAGCGTTGAAGATAGGGGATCTAATACTGAAGCTTTCTTT.

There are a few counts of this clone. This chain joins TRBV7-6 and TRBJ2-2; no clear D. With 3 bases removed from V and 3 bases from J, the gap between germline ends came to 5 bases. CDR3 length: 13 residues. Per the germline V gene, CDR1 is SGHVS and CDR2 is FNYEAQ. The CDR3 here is CASSFGDTGELFF. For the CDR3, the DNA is TGTGCCAGCAGCTTTGGGGACACCGGGGAGCTGTTTTTT.

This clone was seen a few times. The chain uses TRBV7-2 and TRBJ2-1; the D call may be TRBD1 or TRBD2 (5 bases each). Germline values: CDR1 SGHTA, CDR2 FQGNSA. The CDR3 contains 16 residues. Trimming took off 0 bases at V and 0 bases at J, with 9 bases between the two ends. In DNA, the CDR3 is TGTGCCAGCAGCTTAGCGAGAGGGGTCTCCTACAATGAGCAGTTCTTC. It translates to CASSLARGVSYNEQFF.

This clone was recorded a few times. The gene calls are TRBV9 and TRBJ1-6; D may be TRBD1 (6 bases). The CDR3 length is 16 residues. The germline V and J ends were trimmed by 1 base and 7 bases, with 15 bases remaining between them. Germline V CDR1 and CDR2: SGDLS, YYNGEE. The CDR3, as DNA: TGTGCCAGCAGCGTACAGGGGATTGTAAACAATTCACCCCTCCACTTT. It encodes CASSVQGIVNNSPLHF.

This CDR3 reads CASSQRPSDFGTDTQYF. In DNA, the CDR3 is TGTGCCAGCAGCCAGCGGCCCTCGGACTTCGGCACAGATACGCAGTATTTT. The rearrangement uses TRBV7-2 and TRBJ2-3, with D perhaps matching TRBD2 (5 bases). This CDR3 has 17 amino acids. Looked up from germline, CDR1 is SGHTA and CDR2 is FQGNSA. V lost 5 bases and J lost 1, with 19 bases in between.

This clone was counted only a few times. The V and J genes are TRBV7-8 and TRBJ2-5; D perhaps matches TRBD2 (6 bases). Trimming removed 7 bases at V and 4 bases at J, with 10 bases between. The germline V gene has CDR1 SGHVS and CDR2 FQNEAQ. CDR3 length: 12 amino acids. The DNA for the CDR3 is TGTGCCAGCACCTTCGGGGGAGAGACCCAGTACTTC. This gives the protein CASTFGGETQYF.

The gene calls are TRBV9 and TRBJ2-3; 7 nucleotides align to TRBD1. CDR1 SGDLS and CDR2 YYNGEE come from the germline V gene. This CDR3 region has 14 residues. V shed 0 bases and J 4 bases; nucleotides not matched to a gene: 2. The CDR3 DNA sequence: TGTGCCAGCAGCGTAGTAGGGGGCGCAGATACGCAGTATTTT. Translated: CASSVVGGADTQYF.